These 20 T cell receptor beta chains originate from one sample sequenced in a study of relationships among human T cell subsets listed by TCRdb under 2010. Library preparation employed multiplex PCR. Instrument used: 454 GS FLX. TCR alpha and beta CDR3 regions were amplified from mRNA by semiquantitative ARM-PCR. In ARM-PCR, tagged nested gene-specific primers were applied first, and communal superprimers then carried out the exponential amplification. TCRdb passed the public sequencing reads through fastp at Q25 and MiXCR, retaining productive beta sequences. Rows with one shared CDR3 protein collapse into an entry with the most common genes and DNA. Here the sample has approximately 7,300 distinct CDR3 sequences; around 64% occur a single time. Of the sample, around 49% falls within the top ten clones. Isolated CD4+ and CD8+ T cells were pooled, and anti-CD45RA microbeads were used to isolate naive plus transitional T cells from the pooled cells.

Sequenced sample: naive and transitional (CD45RA+) T cells sorted from blood. Explained via the paper, the cell subset or site label denotes: CD45RA+ naive plus transitional T cells (Tn+t). The receptors originated from a man aged 35 to 55 in good health.

A few counts support this clonotype. Here the CDR3 DNA reads TGTGCCAGCGGTAGAGAGTGGCAAGAGACCCAGTACTTC. Encoded protein: CASGREWQETQYF. The chain carries TRBV6-1 and TRBJ2-5; D gene ambiguous. The CDR3 extends over 13 amino acids. The V and J ends lost 8 bases and 2 bases respectively, with 12 bases between them. Germline V gene data show CDR1 as MNHNS and CDR2 as SASEGT.

J is TRBJ1-1 and V is TRBV7-9; 10 bases are a match to TRBD1. This CDR3 spans 13 amino acids. With 5 bases clipped from V and 6 bases from J, the junction kept 3 bases outside the gene matches. Germline CDR1 is SEHNR and CDR2 is FQNEAQ (reference sequence). This chain's CDR3 is CASSPGTGAEAFF. The DNA for the CDR3 is TGTGCCAGCAGCCCCGGGACAGGGGCTGAAGCTTTCTTT.

In its sample, this clonotype is medium-sized. This rearrangement joins TRBV14 to TRBJ2-1, with D perhaps TRBD1 or TRBD2 (7 bases each). V was cut by 4 bases and J by 6 bases, with 19 bases left in between. Germline V lookup: CDR1 SGHDN, CDR2 FVKESK. This CDR3 is built from 16 residues. The CDR3 protein is CASSPQGGGPGNEQFF. The DNA for the CDR3 is TGTGCCAGCAGCCCCCAGGGGGGAGGGCCCGGCAATGAGCAGTTCTTC.

The chain is built from TRBV11-2 and TRBJ2-5; 7 nucleotides line up with TRBD1. Looked up from germline, CDR1 is SGHAT and CDR2 is FQNNGV. With 2 bases clipped from V and 1 base from J, the junction kept 10 bases outside the gene matches. The CDR3 totals 17 residues. The CDR3 nucleotides read TGTGCCAGCAGCTTATCCCAAGGGGACAGACTCCAAGAGACCCAGTACTTC. This translates into CASSLSQGDRLQETQYF.

This clonotype was counted a few times. The chain is built from TRBV4-1 and TRBJ1-5; D unresolved. From germline, CDR1 is MGHRA and CDR2 YSYEKL. The V and J ends lost 4 bases and 8 bases respectively, with 12 bases between them. This CDR3 region has 13 residues. CDR3 sequence reads: CASSRAPNEPQHF. DNA for the CDR3: TGCGCCAGCAGCCGGGCCCCGAACGAGCCCCAGCATTTT.

The chain uses TRBV20-1 and TRBJ2-7, with D perhaps matching TRBD1 or TRBD2 (5 bases each). Trimming cost V 5 bases and J 2 bases, with 16 bases left between them. The germline gives CDR1 DFQATT, CDR2 SNEGSKA (reference sequence). This CDR3 has 14 residues. The CDR3 DNA reads TGCAGTGCTCGGGAAAGGGGCCTCGCCTACGAGCAGTACTTC. Its protein product is CSARERGLAYEQYF.

The V and J genes are TRBV9 and TRBJ1-2; no definite D call. Germline V lookup: CDR1 SGDLS, CDR2 YYNGEE. V gave up 0 bases and J gave up 4 bases, with 7 bases separating them. The CDR3 length is 13 residues. The CDR3 region is CASSVEPGYGYTF. CDR3 in DNA: TGTGCCAGCAGCGTAGAACCCGGCTATGGCTACACCTTC.

CDR3: CASSSGTGPLDEQYF. The CDR3 DNA sequence: TGTGCCAGCAGTTCGGGGACAGGGCCTCTAGACGAGCAGTACTTC. The chain carries TRBV12-3 or TRBV12-4 and TRBJ2-7; 9 nucleotides line up with TRBD1. This CDR3 has 15 residues. V gave up 4 bases and J gave up 5 bases; unmatched junction bases: 9.

The rearrangement links TRBV29-1 to TRBJ2-3; 8 bases match TRBD2. The germline V gene encodes CDR1 SQVTM and CDR2 ANQGSEA. J lost 0 bases, V lost 4 bases, and 6 bases had no gene match. This CDR3 spans 15 amino acids. The CDR3 DNA reads TGCAGCGTTGGCTCAGCTAGCGGGAGCACAGATACGCAGTATTTT. Amino acids: CSVGSASGSTDTQYF.

V is TRBV11-2 and J is TRBJ1-1; 10 positions agree with TRBD1. Losses at the gene ends were 2 bases for V and 5 bases for J; bases not matched to a gene: 11. Germline V CDR1 and CDR2: SGHAT, FQNNGV. The CDR3 length is 17 residues. The CDR3 nucleotides read TGTGCCAGCAGCTTAAGGACGGGACAGGGGTTGCGTACTGAAGCTTTCTTT. This encodes CASSLRTGQGLRTEAFF.

Concerning this clonotype itself: At one of its ends the junction is not consistent with the germline gene, which may arise from a read error. The gene calls are TRBV5-4 and TRBJ1-1; D is unclear. The CDR3 is 15 amino acids. Germline lookup yields CDR1 SGHNT and CDR2 YYREEE (reference sequence). CDR3 in DNA: TGCGCCAGCAGCTTGCCGGCACCAACGAACACTGAAGCTTTCTTT. Its translation is CASSLPAPTNTEAFF.

The V and J genes are TRBV7-2 and TRBJ2-7; D unresolved. Per the germline V gene, CDR1 is SGHTA and CDR2 is FQGNSA. This CDR3 has 14 amino acids. Trimming took 0 bases from V and 3 from J, leaving 9 bases between them. The CDR3 here is CASSLALELYEQYF. The CDR3 DNA follows: TGTGCCAGCAGCTTAGCATTAGAGCTCTACGAGCAGTACTTC.

This clonotype was counted only a few times. The chain is built from TRBV30 and TRBJ2-2; 10 bases map to TRBD2. The germline V gene encodes CDR1 GTSNPN and CDR2 SVGIG (reference sequence). Trimming cost V 8 bases and J 7 bases; bases outside gene matches: 10. The CDR3 is 14 amino acids. The CDR3 loop reads CAGIAGGNNGELFF. CDR3 coding DNA: TGTGCCGGGATAGCGGGAGGCAATAACGGGGAGCTGTTTTTT.

The CDR3 nucleotides are TGCAGTGCCACGAATAGTAGGGATAGCAATCAGCCCCAGCATTTT. Protein product: CSATNSRDSNQPQHF. J is TRBJ1-5 and V is TRBV20-1, with D unresolved. The CDR3 has 15 amino acids. Per germline, CDR1 DFQATT and CDR2 SNEGSKA (reference sequence). The V and J ends lost 6 bases and 0 bases respectively, with 15 bases between them.

This chain joins TRBV11-2 and TRBJ1-5; 10 nucleotides align to TRBD1. V shed 5 bases and J 5 bases; nucleotides not matched to a gene: 3. The CDR3 runs 14 residues. CDR1 is SGHAT and CDR2 is FQNNGV in the germline V gene. The DNA for the CDR3 is TGTGCCAGCAGCCTTGGACAGGGGGATCAGCCCCAGCATTTT. This translates into CASSLGQGDQPQHF.

V gene TRBV13 combines with J gene TRBJ2-7; 8 bases line up with TRBD2. CDR3 length: 13 residues. The germline V gene encodes CDR1 PRHDT and CDR2 FYEKMQ (reference sequence). J was trimmed by 5 bases and V by 3 bases; bases with no gene match: 3. The CDR3 DNA sequence: TGTGCCAGCAGCTTGGCGGGGGGCCACGAGCAGTACTTC. Amino acids: CASSLAGGHEQYF. The full variable domain, completed using reference TRBV13 and TRBJ2-7, is AAGVIQSPRHLIKEKRETATLKCYPIPRHDTVYWYQQGPGQDPQFLISFYEKMQSDKGSIPDRFSAQQFSDYHSELNMSSLELGDSALYFCASSLAGGHEQYFGPGTRLTVT.

The rearrangement links TRBV12-3 or TRBV12-4 to TRBJ1-5; D gene ambiguous. CDR3 size: 13 residues. Trimming removed 5 bases at V and 2 bases at J, with 7 bases between. The CDR3 protein is CASSLSGNQPQHF. CDR3 sequence (DNA): TGTGCCAGCAGTCTTAGCGGCAATCAGCCCCAGCATTTT.

The chain links TRBV6-2 or TRBV6-3 to TRBJ2-5, with D perhaps being TRBD1 or TRBD2 (6 bases each). With 6 bases removed from V and 4 bases from J, the gap between germline ends came to 15 bases. The CDR3 is made up of 14 amino acids. From germline, CDR1 is MNHEY and CDR2 SVGEGT. Written as DNA, the CDR3 is TGTGCCAGCAGACAACAGGGAGGCTCAGAGACCCAGTACTTC. Encoded protein: CASRQQGGSETQYF.

This clonotype was seen once. The CDR3 loop reads CSVENGLGYKQFF. DNA for the CDR3: TGCAGCGTTGAGAACGGGCTCGGCTACAAGCAGTTCTTC. The chain carries TRBV29-1 and TRBJ2-1, with D unresolved. Trimming pared 3 bases from V and 11 bases from J, leaving 17 bases between. Germline CDR1 SQVTM, CDR2 ANQGSEA. The CDR3 is 13 residues long.

The gene calls are TRBV7-9 and TRBJ2-7; 10 positions agree with TRBD2. V dropped 8 bases and J dropped 7; count of bases not matched to a gene: 14. This CDR3 has 15 residues. Germline V gene sequence: CDR1 SEHNR, CDR2 FQNEAQ (reference sequence). CDR3 coding DNA: TGTGCCAGCGCGAGCACCGGGACTAGCGCTTTAGAGCAGTACTTC. This gives the protein CASASTGTSALEQYF.